Following are 27 T cell receptor beta chains from one sample sequenced in a study of regulatory T cells in long-lasting Graves disease. Noted time point: newly diagnosed GD, antithyroid drugs for less than 3 months. The authors made the TCR library using RNA they extracted from PBMCs. For TCR beta, libraries came from iRepertoire HTBI primers and Arm-PCR of CDR3 regions. TCRdb reanalysed the multiplex PCR reads using MiXCR and keeps one entry per CDR3 protein. Here the sample spans about 210,000 distinct CDR3 sequences, roughly 19% being singletons. These data were also reused for a study on T cells in Graves' hyperthyroidism and ophthalmopathy.

Sample: peripheral blood mononuclear cells (PBMCs), taken at new diagnosis, from a patient treated with antithyroid drugs. These receptors were taken from a woman aged 25 to 39 with Graves disease.

This clonotype was seen at least ten times. The chain's CDR3 is CASSLAGGQVDYGYTF. The CDR3 bases are TGCGCCAGCAGCTTGGCCGGGGGACAGGTAGACTATGGCTACACCTTC. The chain links TRBV5-1 to TRBJ1-2; TRBD1 matches 8 bases. This CDR3 is 16 amino acids long. V gave up 0 bases and J gave up 3 bases; unmatched junction bases: 7. Per germline, CDR1 SGHRS and CDR2 YFSETQ.

This clonotype was seen repeatedly, ten times or more. V and J are TRBV3-1 and TRBJ2-7; 9 nucleotides agree with TRBD1. The trim removed 3 bases at V and 5 bases at J, leaving 8 bases unmatched. Germline V gives CDR1 LGHDT, CDR2 YNNKEL (reference sequence). CDR3 size: 15 residues. CDR3: CASSHHRTGVHEQYF. DNA for the CDR3: TGTGCCAGCAGCCATCACCGGACAGGGGTCCACGAGCAGTACTTC.

This clonotype was observed many times. For the CDR3, the DNA is TGTGCCAGCAGTCCCATAGCGGGGGGGCCAGATACGCAGTATTTT. As protein: CASSPIAGGPDTQYF. The chain carries TRBV28 and TRBJ2-3; 11 bases fit TRBD2. The CDR3 consists of 15 residues. The germline V gene has CDR1 MDHEN and CDR2 SYDVKM. With 5 bases clipped from V and 4 bases from J, the junction kept 5 bases outside the gene matches.

Many counts were recorded for this clonotype. The chain recombines TRBV20-1 with TRBJ2-1; TRBD2 matches at 9 bases. The end of the DNA is better explained by TRBJ2-5, so the J call may be wrong. CDR3 length equals 18 residues. Germline CDR1 and CDR2: DFQATT and SNEGSKA (reference sequence). The chain's CDR3 is CSARDYDSREGFRETQYF. The CDR3 bases are TGCAGTGCTAGAGATTATGATTCGCGGGAGGGCTTCAGAGAGACCCAGTACTTC.

This clonotype was seen a handful of times. The chain has TRBV6-1 and TRBJ2-3; 10 bases agree with TRBD2. V shed 2 bases, J shed 1 base, and the junction held 18 bases outside the gene matches. This CDR3 region has 21 residues. Per germline, CDR1 MNHNS and CDR2 SASEGT. The chain's CDR3 is CASSETASGRREGWGTDTQYF. The CDR3 nucleotides read TGTGCCAGCAGTGAAACAGCTAGCGGGAGAAGAGAGGGTTGGGGCACAGATACGCAGTATTTT.

This clonotype showed up just a few times. The chain recombines TRBV5-5 with TRBJ2-1; weak D call: TRBD2 (7 bases). The CDR3 covers 14 residues. V was cut by 9 bases and J by 4 bases, with 17 bases left in between. In germline, CDR1 is SGHKS, CDR2 YYEKEE (reference sequence). CDR3 amino acids: CATRRGGDYNEQFF. The CDR3, as DNA: TGTGCCACCCGGAGGGGGGGGGATTACAATGAGCAGTTCTTC.

This clonotype showed up many times. This CDR3 reads CASSQVGGPMTTPLHF. The DNA of the CDR3 is TGCGCCAGCAGCCAAGTAGGCGGCCCCATGACTACACCCCTCCACTTT. The chain is built from TRBV4-1 and TRBJ1-6; D ambiguous. Germline CDR1 MGHRA, CDR2 YSYEKL. This CDR3 is built from 16 residues. V lost 1 base and J lost 11, with 18 bases in between.

There are many counts of this clonotype. CDR3 in amino acids: CASSKTGGKETQYF. The CDR3, as DNA: TGTGCCAGCAGCAAGACAGGGGGCAAGGAGACCCAGTACTTC. The chain links TRBV7-9 to TRBJ2-5; 10 bases are a match to TRBD1. From germline, CDR1 is SEHNR and CDR2 FQNEAQ (reference sequence). The CDR3 contains 14 residues. Germline trimming cut 5 bases from V and 5 bases from J; bases unmatched to any gene: 5.

This clonotype was observed many times. This chain connects TRBV6-1 to TRBJ2-1; D is ambiguous. Germline V gene lookup returns CDR1 MNHNS and CDR2 SASEGT. The CDR3 length is 11 residues. Between the trimmed V and J ends, which lost 5 bases and 9 bases, there was a span of 8 bases. This chain's CDR3 is CASSPSREQFF. CDR3 DNA: TGTGCCAGCAGTCCTTCACGTGAGCAGTTCTTC.

For the CDR3, the DNA is TGTGCCAGCGGGTCGGGGAGCGACACCGGGGAGCTGTTTTTT. It encodes CASGSGSDTGELFF. The chain employs TRBV6-1 and TRBJ2-2; D possibly corresponds to TRBD2 (5 bases). Germline CDR1 is MNHNS and CDR2 is SASEGT. CDR3 length: 14 residues. V gave up 8 bases and J gave up 3 bases, with 13 bases separating them.

This clonotype was found a few times. The J gene is TRBJ2-2, the V gene TRBV20-1, with 13 bases that match TRBD2. J lost 5 bases, V lost 1 base, and 7 bases had no gene match. The CDR3 has 17 residues. Per the germline V gene, CDR1 is DFQATT and CDR2 is SNEGSKA (reference sequence). CDR3 sequence: CSARVPPGLAGTGELFF. The CDR3 nucleotides are TGCAGTGCTAGAGTTCCCCCGGGACTAGCGGGAACCGGGGAGCTGTTTTTT.

Regarding this clonotype: This CDR3 fails to terminate in the conserved phenylalanine or tryptophan, so it likely reflects a read error. The chain carries TRBV6-5 and TRBJ2-1; TRBD2 agrees at 9 bases. The germline V gene has CDR1 MNHEY and CDR2 SVGAGI. J lost 9 bases, V lost 2 bases, and 8 bases had no gene match. This CDR3 has 15 amino acids. The CDR3 sequence: CASSYGGTSYSEQFL. The CDR3 nucleotides read TGTGCCAGCAGTTACGGAGGGACTAGCTATAGTGAGCAGTTCCTC.

At least ten counts were recorded for this clonotype. CDR3 residues: CSAPTGGIADTQYF. CDR3 coding DNA: TGCAGCGCTCCGACAGGGGGCATTGCGGATACGCAGTATTTT. The gene calls are TRBV20-1 and TRBJ2-3, with 10 bases identical to TRBD1. Germline loops: CDR1 DFQATT, CDR2 SNEGSKA (reference sequence). The CDR3 runs to 14 residues.

This clonotype was detected ten times or more. The genes are TRBV7-2 and TRBJ1-2; 10 bases align to TRBD1. The CDR3 runs 15 residues. V lost 5 bases and J lost 8; bases outside the gene matches: 11. Germline CDR1 is SGHTA and CDR2 is FQGNSA. CDR3 protein: CASSPQRTGGGGYTF. CDR3 nucleotide sequence: TGTGCCAGCAGCCCCCAGAGGACAGGGGGAGGGGGCTACACCTTC.

This clonotype has a count of ten or more. The V and J genes are TRBV18 and TRBJ2-3; D gene uncertain. V gave up 0 bases and J gave up 3 bases, with 7 bases separating them. The CDR3 has 14 amino acids. Germline loops: CDR1 KGHSH, CDR2 LQKENI. This CDR3 is CASSPPSQTDTQYF. The CDR3 DNA follows: TGTGCCAGCTCACCACCGTCACAGACAGATACGCAGTATTTT. Full variable domain (missing parts from reference TRBV18 and TRBJ2-3): NAGVMQNPRHLVRRRGQEARLRCSPMKGHSHVYWYRQLPEEGLKFMVYLQKENIIDESGMPKERFSAEFPKEGPSILRIQQVVRGDSAAYFCASSPPSQTDTQYFGPGTRLTVL.

As to this clonotype: A far larger clone is only one base removed, so a read error is likely. CDR3 bases: TGTGCCAGCGGCCCTGGGTTCGGGGCGGCGAGCTCTGGAAACACCATATATTTT. Translated, it gives CASGPGFGAASSGNTIYF. V gene TRBV2 combines with J gene TRBJ1-3, with D maybe TRBD1 (5 bases). Germline V gives CDR1 SNHLY, CDR2 FYNNEI. This CDR3 is 18 amino acids long. Trimming left V 8 bases short and J 0 bases short, with 23 bases between.

The J gene is TRBJ2-7, the V gene TRBV5-1; 7 nucleotides agree with TRBD1. J was trimmed by 3 bases and V by 0 bases; bases with no gene match: 6. The CDR3 has 15 amino acids. Germline CDR1 is SGHRS and CDR2 is YFSETQ. The CDR3 coding sequence is TGCGCCAGCAGCTTGGCCGGGACAGAACTCTACGAGCAGTACTTC. This translates into CASSLAGTELYEQYF.

The V gene is TRBV7-9, the J gene TRBJ2-4, with 7 bases matching TRBD1. The CDR3 contains 16 residues. Trimming at V came to 5 bases and at J to 0 bases, leaving 7 bases not matched to a gene. Per the germline V gene, CDR1 is SEHNR and CDR2 is FQNEAQ (reference sequence). CDR3 residues: CASSPVQGLAKNIQYF. For the CDR3, the DNA is TGTGCCAGCAGCCCCGTACAGGGGCTAGCCAAAAACATTCAGTACTTC.

Ten or more counts support this clonotype. The genes are TRBV3-1 and TRBJ1-1; possible D gene TRBD1, 6 bases. V gave up 2 bases and J gave up 1 base, with 17 bases separating them. The CDR3 loop spans 17 amino acids. CDR1 and CDR2 (germline): LGHDT, YNNKEL (reference sequence). The chain's CDR3 is CASSQSVQTGKNTEAFF. CDR3 DNA: TGTGCCAGCAGCCAATCCGTCCAAACAGGGAAGAACACTGAAGCTTTCTTT.

This clonotype was seen ten or more times. V gene TRBV29-1 combines with J gene TRBJ1-3; possibly TRBD1 for D (5 bases). There are 13 residues in the CDR3. From germline, CDR1 is SQVTM and CDR2 ANQGSEA. Trimming left V 6 bases short and J 4 bases short, with 13 bases between. The CDR3 loop reads CSVMAGGGNTIYF. CDR3 DNA: TGCAGCGTCATGGCGGGGGGAGGAAACACCATATATTTT.

This clonotype occurred many times. J is TRBJ2-1 and V is TRBV10-3, with 16 bases that match TRBD2. V trimming: 6 bases; J trimming: 0 bases; junction bases outside the gene matches: 8. This CDR3 region has 19 residues. Germline V gene sequence: CDR1 ENHRY, CDR2 SYGVKD. The CDR3 bases are TGTGCCATCAGATCGGGACTAGCGGGAGGGACCCACTCCTACAATGAGCAGTTCTTC. It yields the protein CAIRSGLAGGTHSYNEQFF.

This clonotype was found many times. The chain is built from TRBV3-1 and TRBJ2-3, with 9 nucleotides matching TRBD1. The CDR3 has 17 residues. Germline assignment: CDR1 LGHDT and CDR2 YNNKEL (reference sequence). J gave up 2 bases and V 1 base, and 7 bases lay outside the gene matches. This CDR3 is CASSQGTGDEYTDTQYF. The CDR3 nucleotides are TGTGCCAGCAGCCAAGGGACAGGGGATGAGTACACAGATACGCAGTATTTT.

This clonotype was recorded at least ten times. This chain uses TRBV6-1 with TRBJ1-5; maybe TRBD1 (5 bases). The CDR3 has 15 amino acids. CDR1 MNHNS and CDR2 SASEGT come from the germline V gene. The V and J ends lost 6 bases and 7 bases respectively, with 19 bases between them. The CDR3 loop reads CASRDRDGERQPQHF. For the CDR3, the DNA is TGTGCCAGCAGGGACCGGGACGGAGAACGGCAGCCCCAGCATTTT.

This clonotype was seen ten or more times. The rearrangement links TRBV10-3 to TRBJ1-1; D may be TRBD1 (6 bases). The CDR3 has 14 amino acids. Germline CDR1 reads ENHRY; CDR2 reads SYGVKD. Trimming left V 6 bases short and J 0 bases short, with 11 bases between. CDR3 DNA: TGTGCCATCAGATCTACAGGGATGAACACTGAAGCTTTCTTT. Its translation: CAIRSTGMNTEAFF.

This rearrangement joins TRBV9 to TRBJ2-7; D is undetermined. Germline lookup yields CDR1 SGDLS and CDR2 YYNGEE. The germline V and J ends were trimmed by 3 bases and 0 bases, with 10 bases remaining between them. The CDR3 has 14 amino acids. CDR3 sequence reads: CASSEVDGSYEQYF. The CDR3 DNA is TGTGCCAGCAGCGAGGTCGACGGCTCCTACGAGCAGTACTTC. The whole variable domain, remainder taken from reference TRBV9 and TRBJ2-7, is DSGVTQTPKHLITATGQRVTLRCSPRSGDLSVYWYQQSLDQGLQFLIQYYNGEERAKGNILERFSAQQFPDLHSELNLSSLELGDSALYFCASSEVDGSYEQYFGPGTRLTVT.

This clonotype showed up just a few times. A read error may explain this, as a much larger clone is one base away. The V gene is TRBV20-1, the J gene TRBJ2-7; TRBD2 matches 9 bases. There are 13 residues in the CDR3. CDR1 and CDR2 from the germline V gene are DFQATT and SNEGSKA (reference sequence). V shed 5 bases, J shed 4 bases, and the junction held 6 bases outside the gene matches. DNA of the CDR3: TGCAGTGCTTGGGCTAGCGGGAAGTACGAGCAGTACTTC. Translation: CSAWASGKYEQYF.

This clonotype occurred a few times. The V and J genes are TRBV6-2 or TRBV6-3 and TRBJ2-1; 11 bases fit TRBD2. The V segment lost 5 bases and the J segment 7 bases; nucleotides outside the gene matches: 1. The CDR3 spans 13 residues. The germline gives CDR1 MNHEY, CDR2 SVGEGT. CDR3 sequence: CASSRTSGNEQFF. Written as DNA, the CDR3 is TGTGCCAGCAGTCGGACTAGCGGGAATGAGCAGTTCTTC.